These T cell receptor beta chains were read from a single sample in a study of shared clonotypes between healthy human individuals. Some clones are missing from TCRdb's copy, which holds only in-frame ones; the method was immunoSEQ multiplex PCR. The table lists over a million clones, roughly 96% of them singletons. The specimen was naive CD4+ T cells sorted from blood. These receptor sequences come from a young man in good health. Each CDR3 is given with its conserved first and last residue. The D gene is left open where the match is weak. The size entry is marked missing in some rows and otherwise reads once, few, many or a size class.

D gene: -; V gene: TRBV28; J gene: TRBJ1-4; clone size: -; CDR3 DNA: TGTGCCAGCGACGCTATGGGGAGGGGAGGAGAAAAACTGTTTTTT; CDR3 protein: CASDAMGRGGEKLFF
D gene: -; V gene: TRBV5-5; J gene: TRBJ2-7; clone size: -; CDR3 DNA: TGTGCCAGCAGCTTGGACCCTGTGAGCTCCTACGAGCAGTACTTC; CDR3 protein: CASSLDPVSSYEQYF
D gene: -; V gene: TRBV28; J gene: TRBJ2-4; clone size: -; CDR3 DNA: TGTGCCAGCAGGACAGGACAAGTTATTGGCATTCAGTACTTC; CDR3 protein: CASRTGQVIGIQYF
D gene: TRBD2; V gene: TRBV11-2; J gene: TRBJ2-7; clone size: -; CDR3 DNA: TGTGCCAGCAGCCCCACTAGCGGGGGACACTACGAGCAGTACTTC; CDR3 protein: CASSPTSGGHYEQYF
D gene: -; V gene: TRBV29-1; J gene: TRBJ2-7; clone size: -; CDR3 DNA: TGCAGCGTTGGGTATAGCGCTGACTCCTACGAGCAGTACTTC; CDR3 protein: CSVGYSADSYEQYF
D gene: -; V gene: TRBV2; J gene: TRBJ1-1; clone size: -; CDR3 DNA: TGTGCCAGCAGTGATAGAGTCGGTTACACTGAAGCTTTCTTT; CDR3 protein: CASSDRVGYTEAFF
D gene: -; V gene: TRBV28; J gene: TRBJ2-3; clone size: once; CDR3 DNA: TGTGCCAGCAGCGTGGGGACCGTCTCGTTGAATACGCAGTATTTT; CDR3 protein: CASSVGTVSLNTQYF
D gene: TRBD2; V gene: TRBV5-1; J gene: TRBJ2-1; clone size: -; CDR3 DNA: TGCGCCAGCAGCTCGGGACTAGCGGGAGGTCTAGTCTCCTACAATGAGCAGTTCTTC; CDR3 protein: CASSSGLAGGLVSYNEQFF
D gene: -; V gene: TRBV2; J gene: TRBJ2-1; clone size: -; CDR3 DNA: TGTGCCAGCAAAGATTCGCTCGGTGAGCAGTTCTTC; CDR3 protein: CASKDSLGEQFF
D gene: -; V gene: TRBV9; J gene: TRBJ2-6; clone size: -; CDR3 DNA: TGTGCCAGCAGCGTAACCAGTTCTGGGGCCAACGTCCTGACTTTC; CDR3 protein: CASSVTSSGANVLTF
D gene: -; V gene: TRBV9; J gene: TRBJ1-3; clone size: -; CDR3 DNA: TGTGCCAGCAGCCCCGGGGAGGGTGGCACCATATATTTT; CDR3 protein: CASSPGEGGTIYF
D gene: -; V gene: TRBV14; J gene: TRBJ1-5; clone size: -; CDR3 DNA: TGTGCCAGCAGCCAAGGAGGACACCCCAATCAGCCCCAGCATTTT; CDR3 protein: CASSQGGHPNQPQHF
D gene: -; V gene: TRBV2; J gene: TRBJ2-1; clone size: -; CDR3 DNA: TGTGCCAGCAGCGAACCCAATGAGCAGTTCTTC; CDR3 protein: CASSEPNEQFF
D gene: TRBD1; V gene: TRBV2; J gene: TRBJ1-1; clone size: -; CDR3 DNA: TGTGCCAGCAGGGGGACAGGCTCATTCATGAACACTGAAGCTTTCTTT; CDR3 protein: CASRGTGSFMNTEAFF
D gene: TRBD2; V gene: TRBV5-5; J gene: TRBJ2-1; clone size: -; CDR3 DNA: TGTGCCAGCAGCCTAAGACTAGCGGGAGGGCTCGAGGATGAGCAGTTCTTC; CDR3 protein: CASSLRLAGGLEDEQFF
D gene: TRBD2; V gene: TRBV5-1; J gene: TRBJ2-1; clone size: -; CDR3 DNA: TGCGCCAGCAGGATTCTAGCGGGAGCCCAAATAAATGAGCAGTTCTTC; CDR3 protein: CASRILAGAQINEQFF